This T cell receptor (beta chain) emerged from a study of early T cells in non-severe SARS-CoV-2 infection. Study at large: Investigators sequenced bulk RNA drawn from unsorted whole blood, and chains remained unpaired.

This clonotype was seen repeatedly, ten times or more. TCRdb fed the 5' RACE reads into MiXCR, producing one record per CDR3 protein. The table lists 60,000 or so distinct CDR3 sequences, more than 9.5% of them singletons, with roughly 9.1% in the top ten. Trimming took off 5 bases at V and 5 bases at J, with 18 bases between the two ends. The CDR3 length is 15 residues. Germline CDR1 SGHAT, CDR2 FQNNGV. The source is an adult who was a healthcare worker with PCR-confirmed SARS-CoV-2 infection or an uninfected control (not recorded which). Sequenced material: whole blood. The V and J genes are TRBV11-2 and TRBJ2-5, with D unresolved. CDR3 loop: CASSPQVGPRETQYF. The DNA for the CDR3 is TGTGCCAGCAGCCCACAAGTAGGCCCACGGGAGACCCAGTACTTC.